Following are 14 T cell receptor beta chains from one sample sequenced in a study of T-cell memory formation after mild COVID-19 (dated by TCRdb to the early 2020s). The method was 5' RACE. Sequencing relied on an Illumina NovaSeq 6000. TCRdb's own reprocessing of the public reads used fastp at Q25 and MiXCR and kept productive beta chains. All rows with the same CDR3 protein become a single entry with the most common DNA and genes. In all, the sample holds 250,000 to 300,000 distinct CDR3 sequences, and around 17% of those were seen once. 23% of the sample goes to the ten largest clones. What was sequenced was PBMCs or a T cell subset sorted from them (not recorded which). Every receptor here comes from a man between 18 and 29 years old who had mild COVID-19 (a few samples of this study predate the infection). The sample titles of this study are shuffled in the database, so cell type and time point are left out; the donor was told from shared clones.

This clonotype has ten or more counts. In nucleotides, the CDR3 is TGTGCCAGCAGCTTAGCCAGGGGGTACCGGGGGACCCAGTACTTC. Protein product: CASSLARGYRGTQYF. The rearrangement links TRBV11-2 to TRBJ2-5; 7 nucleotides align to TRBD1. Germline V gene sequence: CDR1 SGHAT, CDR2 FQNNGV. V was pared by 1 base and J by 7 bases, with 9 bases of the junction left unmatched. This CDR3 comprises 15 residues. Together with reference TRBV11-2 and TRBJ2-5, the CDR3 gives the full variable domain: EAGVAQSPRYKIIEKRQSVAFWCNPISGHATLYWYQQILGQGPKLLIQFQNNGVVDDSQLPKDRFSAERLKGVDSTLKIQPAKLEDSAVYLCASSLARGYRGTQYFGPGTRLLVL.

This clonotype appeared a few times. The rearrangement joins TRBV25-1 to TRBJ2-2, with TRBD1 as a possible D gene (6 bases). This CDR3 comprises 14 residues. The V and J ends lost 5 bases and 4 bases respectively, with 11 bases between them. Germline values: CDR1 MGHDK, CDR2 SYGVNS. CDR3 sequence reads: CASSLRQATGELFF. The CDR3 nucleotides read TGTGCCAGCAGTTTGAGACAGGCCACCGGGGAGCTGTTTTTT.

This clonotype was seen repeatedly, ten times or more. The chain couples TRBV29-1 to TRBJ2-1, with 9 bases that match TRBD1. The germline V gene encodes CDR1 SQVTM and CDR2 ANQGSEA. Trimming cost V 6 bases and J 11 bases; bases outside gene matches: 8. This CDR3 contains 12 residues. Written as DNA, the CDR3 is TGCAGCGTACACACAGGGGGCCCCCAGCAGTTCTTC. Its translation is CSVHTGGPQQFF.

This clonotype was seen more than once but under ten times. The rearrangement uses TRBV18 and TRBJ1-2; D is unresolved. The CDR3 spans 17 residues. V was pared by 1 base and J by 0 bases, with 15 bases between. Germline V gives CDR1 KGHSH, CDR2 LQKENI. The CDR3 region has the DNA TGTGCCAGCTCACCACGGCATGCCGACGGAGCTAACTATGGCTACACCTTC. As protein: CASSPRHADGANYGYTF.

This chain joins TRBV4-2 and TRBJ2-4; tentatively, D is TRBD1 (5 bases). The CDR3 covers 19 residues. CDR1 and CDR2 (germline): LGHNA, YNFKEQ. The V end was cut by 0 bases, the J end by 0 bases, with 18 bases between. CDR3 sequence: CASSQEFKIAGIAKNIQYF. CDR3 nucleotides: TGTGCCAGCAGCCAAGAATTTAAGATAGCAGGGATAGCCAAAAACATTCAGTACTTC.

This clonotype appeared a few times. The V gene is TRBV4-1, the J gene TRBJ2-7; D remains unclear. V dropped 2 bases and J dropped 4 bases, with 12 bases sitting between them. The germline V gene encodes CDR1 MGHRA and CDR2 YSYEKL. This CDR3 is built from 14 residues. The CDR3: CASSQMMVYYEQYF. CDR3 DNA: TGCGCCAGCAGCCAAATGATGGTCTATTACGAGCAGTACTTC.

The chain employs TRBV5-1 and TRBJ1-1, with 12 nucleotides matching TRBD1. In germline, CDR1 is SGHRS, CDR2 YFSETQ. Germline trimming cut 4 bases from V and 11 bases from J; bases unmatched to any gene: 6. The length of the CDR3 is 13 residues. CDR3 in amino acids: CASSTSGQGAAFF. The DNA for the CDR3 is TGCGCCAGCAGCACCTCGGGACAGGGGGCGGCTTTCTTT.

The CDR3 bases are TGTGCCAGCAGCCCGGGACAGGGGGCGGGTGGCTACACCTTC. This encodes CASSPGQGAGGYTF. V usage is TRBV28 and J usage is TRBJ1-2; TRBD1 aligns across 12 bases. Germline assignment: CDR1 MDHEN and CDR2 SYDVKM. Trimming cost V 6 bases and J 7 bases; bases outside gene matches: 6. The CDR3 consists of 14 residues.

This clonotype was observed at least ten times. V gene TRBV6-5 combines with J gene TRBJ1-3, with D unresolved. The CDR3 consists of 12 residues. Trimming stripped 7 bases from V and 2 bases from J, with 6 bases between. Per the germline V gene, CDR1 is MNHEY and CDR2 is SVGAGI. In nucleotides, the CDR3 is TGTGCCAGCACGTCAGCTGGAAACACCATATATTTT. Translated: CASTSAGNTIYF.

A few counts support this clonotype. The V call is TRBV29-1, the J call TRBJ2-1; D may be TRBD1 or TRBD2 (6 bases each). Looked up from germline, CDR1 is SQVTM and CDR2 is ANQGSEA. With 5 bases removed from V and 6 bases from J, the gap between germline ends came to 11 bases. The CDR3 runs 12 residues. The CDR3 here is CSVPGASNEQFF. The CDR3 nucleotides are TGCAGCGTTCCGGGGGCCAGCAATGAGCAGTTCTTC.

Notes on this clonotype: The junction and the germline gene differ at one end; a read error may be behind it. The chain recombines TRBV10-3 with TRBJ1-2; weak D call: TRBD1 (6 bases). The CDR3 contains 14 residues. The germline V gene has CDR1 ENHRY and CDR2 SYGVKD. CDR3 bases: TGTGCCATCAGTGAGCACGACAGGCTCTATGGCTACACATTC. Translating it yields CAISEHDRLYGYTF.

This clonotype showed up many times. This rearrangement joins TRBV3-1 to TRBJ1-2; TRBD1 matches 8 bases. The germline CDR1 and CDR2 sequences are LGHDT and YNNKEL (reference sequence). V trimming: 4 bases; J trimming: 4 bases; junction bases outside the gene matches: 5. The CDR3 runs 14 residues. The CDR3 DNA reads TGTGCCAGCAGCCCCGGACAGGGAGCCTATGGCTACACCTTC. Protein: CASSPGQGAYGYTF.

The chain carries TRBV7-6 and TRBJ2-5; TRBD2 matches 9 bases. The ends lost 6 bases at V and 2 bases at J; junction bases unmatched: 4. Germline assignment: CDR1 SGHVS and CDR2 FNYEAQ. The CDR3 loop spans 14 amino acids. In DNA form, the CDR3 reads TGTGCCAGCAGAGATACTAGCGGGCAAGAGACCCAGTACTTC. This codes for CASRDTSGQETQYF.

This clonotype was detected a few times. V usage is TRBV25-1 and J usage is TRBJ2-2; 11 nucleotides align to TRBD1. Trimming removed 5 bases from V and 7 bases from J; junction bases left unmatched: 9. Germline lookup yields CDR1 MGHDK and CDR2 SYGVNS. This CDR3 is 16 amino acids long. CDR3 in amino acids: CASSKTLGQGDGELFF. In nucleotides, the CDR3 is TGTGCCAGCAGTAAGACGTTGGGACAGGGGGACGGGGAGCTGTTTTTT. The whole variable domain, filled in from reference TRBV25-1 and TRBJ2-2, reads EADIYQTPRYLVIGTGKKITLECSQTMGHDKMYWYQQDPGMELHLIHYSYGVNSTEKGDLSSESTVSRIRTEHFPLTLESARPSHTSQYLCASSKTLGQGDGELFFGEGSRLTVL.